The 20 T cell receptor beta chains in this list originate from one sample, sequenced in a study of post-analysis software for immune sequencing data. Points from the study as a whole: About 5 TRBV segments occurring more often in patients than controls included TRBV5-6, TRBV5-1 and TRBV20-1.

No cognate antigen is known for these TCRs. Sequencing libraries made from TCR beta cDNA carried unique molecular identifiers. TCRdb re-called the PCR reads through MiXCR, storing one row per CDR3 protein. The sample lists fewer than 900,000 distinct CDR3 sequences, about 45% occurring once. Sequences were obtained from blood. Receptors were obtained from a girl aged 10-17 years with multiple sclerosis.

This clonotype showed up many times. The chain joins TRBV4-3 to TRBJ2-1, with D tentatively TRBD2 (5 bases). Germline V CDR1 and CDR2: LGHNA, YSLEER. Trimming removed 0 bases at V and 10 bases at J, with 13 bases between. The CDR3 consists of 14 residues. CDR3 sequence: CASSQDALRGEQFF. The CDR3 DNA is TGCGCCAGCAGCCAAGATGCCCTCCGCGGGGAGCAGTTCTTC.

This rearrangement joins TRBV7-2 to TRBJ2-1; D gene unclear. The CDR3 sequence is 13 residues long. From germline, CDR1 is SGHTA and CDR2 FQGNSA. Trimming took 10 bases from V and 0 from J, leaving 10 bases between them. In DNA, the CDR3 is TGTGCCACCCATCCTCGCTCCTACAATGAGCAGTTCTTC. It yields the protein CATHPRSYNEQFF. Using reference TRBV7-2 and TRBJ2-1 for the parts outside the CDR3, the full variable domain is GAGVSQSPSNKVTEKGKDVELRCDPISGHTALYWYRQSLGQGLEFLIYFQGNSAPDKSGLPSDRFSAERTGGSVSTLTIQRTQQEDSAVYLCATHPRSYNEQFFGPGTRLTVL.

The chain carries TRBV11-2 and TRBJ2-3, with D perhaps assigned TRBD1 or TRBD2 (6 bases each). Trimming took off 0 bases at V and 1 base at J, with 14 bases between the two ends. Germline CDR1 reads SGHAT; CDR2 reads FQNNGV. This CDR3 has 17 amino acids. The CDR3 reads CASSLDVRGLGTDTQYF. The CDR3 DNA reads TGTGCCAGCAGCTTAGATGTACGGGGGCTTGGCACAGATACGCAGTATTTT.

The rearrangement joins TRBV20-1 to TRBJ1-2; tentatively, D is TRBD1 (5 bases). The CDR3 loop spans 13 amino acids. Looked up from germline, CDR1 is DFQATT and CDR2 is SNEGSKA (reference sequence). V lost 5 bases and J lost 7, with 17 bases in between. CDR3 amino acids: CSALHGGGVGYTF. CDR3 sequence (DNA): TGCAGTGCTCTACACGGGGGGGGAGTTGGCTACACCTTC.

The V and J genes are TRBV6-6 and TRBJ1-6, with D hard to call. The germline CDR1 and CDR2 sequences are MNHNY and SVGAGI (reference sequence). CDR3 size: 14 residues. Trimming took off 2 bases at V and 6 bases at J, with 8 bases between the two ends. CDR3 nucleotides: TGTGCCAGCAGTTACCGCGCTCCTAATTCACCCCTCCACTTT. This translates into CASSYRAPNSPLHF.

The rearrangement joins TRBV15 to TRBJ2-3, with TRBD1 identical over 8 bases. Per germline, CDR1 LNHNV and CDR2 YYDKDF (reference sequence). The CDR3 runs 15 residues. The V and J ends lost 2 bases and 10 bases, in that order; junction bases with no gene match: 11. This CDR3 reads CATSRKGQASLPQYF. CDR3 bases: TGTGCCACCAGCAGAAAGGGACAGGCCTCTCTCCCGCAGTATTTT.

The V and J genes are TRBV12-3 or TRBV12-4 and TRBJ1-5, with D hard to call. CDR3 length: 15 residues. Between the trimmed V and J ends, which lost 4 bases and 1 base, there was a span of 11 bases. Here the CDR3 DNA reads TGTGCCAGCAGTTCCACGGGGATGAGCAATCAGCCCCAGCATTTT. Protein sequence: CASSSTGMSNQPQHF.

The chain joins TRBV27 to TRBJ2-3; 9 nucleotides align to TRBD2. This CDR3 is 16 amino acids long. CDR1 and CDR2 (germline): MNHEY, SMNVEV (reference sequence). V was clipped by 2 bases and J by 5 bases; unmatched bases: 8. The CDR3 loop is CASSLRASGMGDTQYF. In DNA form, the CDR3 reads TGTGCCAGCAGTTTAAGGGCTAGCGGGATGGGAGATACGCAGTATTTT.

J is TRBJ2-1 and V is TRBV29-1, with TRBD2 as a possible D gene (5 bases). This CDR3 is built from 15 residues. The ends were cut back, 4 bases at V and 4 bases at J, with 17 bases in the middle. Germline V gene sequence: CDR1 SQVTM, CDR2 ANQGSEA. CDR3 sequence reads: CSVGGYGRLYNEQFF. CDR3 nucleotide sequence: TGCAGCGTTGGAGGGTACGGCCGGCTTTACAATGAGCAGTTCTTC.

The chain is built from TRBV7-3 and TRBJ1-1, with a weak D call TRBD1 (5 bases). The germline CDR1 and CDR2 sequences are SGHTA and FQGTGA. The V end was cut by 7 bases, the J end by 0 bases, with 9 bases between. The CDR3 sequence is 13 residues long. As DNA, the CDR3 is TGTGCCAGCAAAAGACAGATGAACACTGAAGCTTTCTTT. The encoded protein is CASKRQMNTEAFF. The whole variable domain, filled in from reference TRBV7-3 and TRBJ1-1, reads GAGVSQTPSNKVTEKGKYVELRCDPISGHTALYWYRQSLGQGPEFLIYFQGTGAADDSGLPNDRFFAVRPEGSVSTLKIQRTERGDSAVYLCASKRQMNTEAFFGQGTRLTVV.

This clonotype has more than one count but fewer than ten. The V call is TRBV5-1, the J call TRBJ2-3; D might be TRBD2 (6 bases). CDR1 and CDR2 from the germline V gene are SGHRS and YFSETQ. This CDR3 comprises 15 residues. Trimming removed 1 base from V and 4 bases from J, with 13 bases in between. CDR3 protein: CASSLSLGGSDTQYF. The CDR3 nucleotides read TGCGCCAGCAGCTTGAGCCTTGGAGGGTCAGATACGCAGTATTTT.

CDR3 coding DNA: TGCGCCAGCAGTGAAGGCGTGGGGAGCTCCTACGAGCAGTACTTC. Its translation: CASSEGVGSSYEQYF. This chain uses TRBV10-1 with TRBJ2-7, with D maybe TRBD2 (5 bases). Germline CDR1 and CDR2: WNHNN and SYGVQD (reference sequence). The germline V and J ends were trimmed by 3 bases and 0 bases, with 12 bases remaining between them. The CDR3 length is 15 residues.

The gene calls are TRBV20-1 and TRBJ2-3, with D tentatively TRBD2 (6 bases). CDR1 DFQATT and CDR2 SNEGSKA come from the germline V gene (reference sequence). The length of the CDR3 is 14 residues. The V end was cut by 1 base, the J end by 2 bases, with 10 bases between. The CDR3 reads CSARGGTYTDTQYF. In DNA, the CDR3 is TGCAGTGCTAGAGGGGGGACTTACACAGATACGCAGTATTTT.

V usage is TRBV7-3 and J usage is TRBJ2-4; D unclear. The closer fit of TRBJ2-7 to the DNA end suggests the J call may be wrong. Germline CDR1 and CDR2: SGHTA and FQGTGA. CDR3 length equals 13 residues. The CDR3 sequence is CASSPNFSTEQYF. For the CDR3, the DNA is TGTGCCAGCAGCCCCAACTTTAGCACCGAGCAGTACTTC.

This clonotype has only a few counts. The J gene is TRBJ2-3, the V gene TRBV7-9, with 8 bases identical to TRBD1. This CDR3 spans 15 amino acids. V lost 4 bases, J lost 5 bases, and 8 bases stayed unmatched. From germline, CDR1 is SEHNR and CDR2 FQNEAQ (reference sequence). For the CDR3, the DNA is TGTGCCAGCAGCTACCGACAGGGGCGGGAAGATACGCAGTATTTT. Residues: CASSYRQGREDTQYF.

This clonotype has just a few counts. The chain couples TRBV20-1 to TRBJ2-7, with D uncertain. V was cut by 1 base and J by 0 bases, with 4 bases left in between. Germline loops: CDR1 DFQATT, CDR2 SNEGSKA (reference sequence). CDR3 length: 12 amino acids. DNA of the CDR3: TGCAGTGCTAGAGGGGTCTCCTACGAGCAGTACTTC. Encoded protein: CSARGVSYEQYF.

The chain carries TRBV30 and TRBJ2-1, with D possibly TRBD2 on 5 matching bases. The CDR3 covers 14 residues. From germline, CDR1 is GTSNPN and CDR2 SVGIG (reference sequence). V shed 5 bases and J shed 5 bases, with 16 bases lying between them. CDR3 residues: CAWFDGIPDNEQFF. The CDR3 nucleotides read TGTGCCTGGTTTGACGGGATACCTGACAATGAGCAGTTCTTC.

This clonotype appeared many times. The chain links TRBV12-3 or TRBV12-4 to TRBJ2-1; unclear D gene. Trimming took 6 bases from V and 5 from J, leaving 5 bases between them. The CDR3 contains 11 residues. DNA for the CDR3: TGTGCCAGCAGCCCCGACAATGAGCAGTTCTTC. Translation gives CASSPDNEQFF.

The genes are TRBV12-3 or TRBV12-4 and TRBJ2-7; TRBD1 matches 9 bases. The DNA end is a closer match to TRBJ2-5, so the J assignment may be wrong. CDR3 size: 14 residues. CDR3 sequence: CASRRGTGQETQYF. In DNA, the CDR3 is TGTGCCAGCAGGCGGGGGACAGGGCAAGAGACCCAGTACTTC.

This clonotype was seen at least ten times. The V gene is TRBV7-8, the J gene TRBJ2-1; tentatively, D is TRBD2 (6 bases). CDR1 is SGHVS and CDR2 is FQNEAQ in the germline V gene. The CDR3 sequence is 14 residues long. Trimming pared 5 bases from V and 7 bases from J, leaving 15 bases between. DNA for the CDR3: TGTGCCAGCAGCCGGACTACCCTAGGAAATGAGCAGTTCTTC. Translated, it gives CASSRTTLGNEQFF. Based on the CDR3 plus reference TRBV7-8 and TRBJ2-1, the full variable domain is GAGVSQSPRYKVAKRGQDVALRCDPISGHVSLFWYQQALGQGPEFLTYFQNEAQLDKSGLPSDRFFAERPEGSVSTLKIQRTQQEDSAVYLCASSRTTLGNEQFFGPGTRLTVL.